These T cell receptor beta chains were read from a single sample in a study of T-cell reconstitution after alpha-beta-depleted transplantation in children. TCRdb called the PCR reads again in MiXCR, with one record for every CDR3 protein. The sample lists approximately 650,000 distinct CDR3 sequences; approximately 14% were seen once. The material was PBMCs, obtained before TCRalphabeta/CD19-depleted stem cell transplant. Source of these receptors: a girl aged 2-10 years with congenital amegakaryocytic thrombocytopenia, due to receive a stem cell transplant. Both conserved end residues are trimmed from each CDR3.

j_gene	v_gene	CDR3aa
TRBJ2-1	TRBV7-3	ASSLFPGTSSYNEQF
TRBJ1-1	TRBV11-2	ASSLGFRGVGSTEAF
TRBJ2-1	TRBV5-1	ASSLASPGLAGDNEQF
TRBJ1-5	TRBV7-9	ASSLEGGPQH
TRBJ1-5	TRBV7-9	ASSRTDSNQPQH
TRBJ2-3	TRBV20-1	SARDQGRTSGTDTQY
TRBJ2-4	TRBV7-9	ASSSAVDIQY
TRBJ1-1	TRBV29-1	SVESQGYTEAF
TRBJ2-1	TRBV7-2	ASSLARTSYNEQF
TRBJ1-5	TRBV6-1	ASSTEEDQPQH
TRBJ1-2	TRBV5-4	ASSMGPPSGYT
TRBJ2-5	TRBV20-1	SARVLYQETQY
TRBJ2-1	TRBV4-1	ASTQERPAGGPNNEQF
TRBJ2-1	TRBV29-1	SARDYNYNEQF
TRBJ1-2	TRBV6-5	ASSHSLTVNWYGYT
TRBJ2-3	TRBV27	ASSPPAGLAGADTQY
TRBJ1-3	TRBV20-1	SAQTDSGNTIY
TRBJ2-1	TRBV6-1	ASSLGSGNEQF
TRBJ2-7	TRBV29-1	SVGNSYEQY
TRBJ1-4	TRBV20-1	SATGGGEKLF
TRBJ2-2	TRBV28	ASLDRAASGELF
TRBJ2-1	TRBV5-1	ASSLGGLAGPHNEQF
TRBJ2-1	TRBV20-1	SAREPAGLSYNEQF
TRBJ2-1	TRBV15	ATSRDRAGGRNEQF
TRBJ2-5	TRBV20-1	SASRLGAGKETQY
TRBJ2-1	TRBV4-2	ASSQSSEQF
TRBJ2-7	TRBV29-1	SVGARLAGDYEQY
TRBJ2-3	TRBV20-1	SALSPLTDTQY
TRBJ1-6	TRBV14	ASSPGSSYNSPLH
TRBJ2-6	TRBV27	ASRGLRLSGANVLT
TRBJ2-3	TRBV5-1	ASSSGTSGRALDTQY
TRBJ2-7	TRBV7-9	ASSLLGAGGSEQY
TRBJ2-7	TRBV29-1	SVEDRVYEQY
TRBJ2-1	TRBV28	ASSVSGRAEF
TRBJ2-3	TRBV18	ASSPPSSSGKLPDTQY
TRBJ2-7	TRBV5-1	ASSSGLPGLAGED
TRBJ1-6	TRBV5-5	ASSLAGYNSPLH
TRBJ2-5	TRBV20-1	SARVQGYPRETQY
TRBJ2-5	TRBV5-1	ASSPGTVETQY
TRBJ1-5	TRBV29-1	SAREHNQPQH
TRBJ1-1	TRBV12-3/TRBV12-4	ASSLDFEYEAF
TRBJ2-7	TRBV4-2	ASSPGATSGSPSLYEQY
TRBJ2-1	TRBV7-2	AIFGPEKGVYNEQF
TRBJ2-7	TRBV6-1	ASRTQGRYEQY
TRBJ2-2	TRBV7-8	ASSSLTGGSGELF
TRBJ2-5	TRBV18	ASSPHREETQY
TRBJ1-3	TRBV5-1	ASSSGTARSGNTIY
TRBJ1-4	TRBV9	ASSVGMTDNEKLF
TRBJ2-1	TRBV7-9	ASSLEVVNEQF
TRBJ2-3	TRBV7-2	ASSFPILAGTDTQY